This T cell receptor beta chain stems from a study of blood T cells in healthy people across ages. Overall study findings and caveats: Conclusively comparing naive with antigen-experienced cells was impossible with unsorted PBMCs. The study regarded diversity estimates from one million T cells as underestimates.

In the case of this clonotype: Its target is not known.

Trimming at V came to 0 bases and at J to 7 bases, leaving 4 bases not matched to a gene. The CDR3 has 14 amino acids. CDR1 is SGDLS, CDR2 YYNGEE, per germline. A J-beta primer mix and a sample-barcoded 5' primer were used in a second PCR of roughly 6 to 11 cycles. TCRdb re-derived calls from the 5' RACE reads in MiXCR, one entry per CDR3 protein. The repertoire has about 510,000 distinct CDR3 sequences, roughly a quarter of them found once; the top ten carry about 3.9%. These data are also associated with another study on T cells of mothers and their children.

The receptor comes from a boy between 2 and 10 years old in good health. The sequenced material came from blood. The genes are TRBV9 and TRBJ2-1, with 7 bases lining up with TRBD2. In DNA, the CDR3 is TGTGCCAGCAGCGTAGGCGGGAGTCAAAATGAGCAGTTCTTC. Translated: CASSVGGSQNEQFF.